The rows below give T cell receptor beta chains drawn from one sample of a study of vaccination effects on CD4 cells after COVID-19. These TCRs' antigens remain unknown. The repertoire was sequenced with immunoSEQ multiplex PCR; TCRdb's copy has only in-frame clones and lacks some. The sample lists over 25,000 clones; approximately 79% were seen once. Sequenced material: CD4+ T cells from PBMCs cultured with SARS-CoV-2 spike peptides, taken after COVID-19 vaccination. The receptors were sampled from a human donor who received a COVID-19 vaccine. Some clones in this sample may be carry-over from other donors' samples. The CDR3 runs from the conserved cysteine through the conserved F or W. A D gene is named only where the DNA matches it firmly. Size is omitted from some rows. Given values are once, few, many or a class for expanded clones.

cdr3_aa,cdr3_nt,clone_size,d_call,v_call,j_call
CASSLANSGGAMNEQFF,TGCGCCAGCAGCTTGGCCAATAGCGGGGGGGCGATGAATGAGCAGTTCTTC,once,TRBD2,TRBV5-1,TRBJ2-1
CASSLTGFRETQYF,TGTGCCAGCAGCTTGACAGGGTTCCGAGAGACCCAGTACTTC,-,TRBD1,TRBV7-7,TRBJ2-5
CASTLGASLFSGANVLTF,TGTGCCAGTACCTTGGGGGCTTCCCTTTTCTCTGGGGCCAACGTCCTGACTTTC,-,-,TRBV19,TRBJ2-6
CATSDPRGVMETQYF,TGTGCCACCAGTGACCCTAGGGGGGTCATGGAGACCCAGTACTTC,-,-,TRBV24-1,TRBJ2-5
CASSLEAGAYGYTF,TGCGCCAGCAGCTTGGAGGCAGGAGCCTATGGCTACACCTTC,-,-,TRBV5-1,TRBJ1-2
CASSMVGTGLQETQYF,TGTGCCAGTAGTATGGTCGGGACAGGGCTTCAAGAGACCCAGTACTTC,-,TRBD1,TRBV19,TRBJ2-5
CASSLLGFGYTF,TGTGCCAGCAGTTTATTGGGGTTTGGCTACACCTTC,-,-,TRBV28,TRBJ1-2
CASSLRGGFGELFF,TGTGCCAGCAGCTTACGGGGGGGATTCGGGGAGCTGTTTTTT,few,TRBD2,TRBV7-7,TRBJ2-2
CASSLTTGQGQNEQFF,TGCGCCAGCAGCTTGACCACGGGACAGGGACAGAATGAGCAGTTCTTC,-,TRBD1,TRBV5-1,TRBJ2-1
CAISEGTSGEQETQYF,TGTGCCATCAGTGAAGGGACTAGCGGGGAGCAAGAGACCCAGTACTTC,-,TRBD2,TRBV10-3,TRBJ2-5
CASSSKDAKNIQYF,TGCGCCAGCAGCTCTAAGGACGCCAAAAACATTCAGTACTTC,-,-,TRBV5-1,TRBJ2-4
CASSSGLALNTGELFF,TGTGCCAGCAGCTCGGGACTAGCCCTGAACACCGGGGAGCTGTTTTTT,-,TRBD2,TRBV5-4,TRBJ2-2
CASSFKRNEQFF,TGTGCCAGCAGCTTCAAACGTAATGAGCAGTTCTTC,-,-,TRBV7-3,TRBJ2-1
CASSQETGGSYGYTF,TGTGCCAGCAGCCAAGAAACAGGGGGCTCCTATGGCTACACCTTC,few,TRBD1,TRBV4-2,TRBJ1-2
CASSKGLASDTQYF,TGCGCCAGCAGCAAAGGACTAGCATCCGATACGCAGTATTTT,-,TRBD2,TRBV5-1,TRBJ2-3
CASSAPTGGHTEAFF,TGTGCCAGCAGCGCCCCGACAGGGGGGCACACTGAAGCTTTCTTT,-,TRBD1,TRBV9,TRBJ1-1
CASSPGVESEKLFF,TGTGCCAGCAGCCCAGGGGTGGAGTCTGAAAAACTGTTTTTT,-,-,TRBV7-2,TRBJ1-4
CATSDSGARSYGYTF,TGTGCCACCAGTGACTCGGGGGCGCGGTCCTATGGCTACACCTTC,once,-,TRBV24-1,TRBJ1-2
CASSFKEGYYGYTF,TGTGCCAGCAGCTTTAAAGAGGGTTACTATGGCTACACCTTC,-,-,TRBV7-8,TRBJ1-2
CASSPSGGNQPQHF,TGTGCCAGCAGCCCGTCGGGGGGCAATCAGCCCCAGCATTTT,-,-,TRBV7-2,TRBJ1-5
CASSDPGQGFGTEAFF,TGTGCCAGCAGCGACCCGGGACAGGGTTTCGGCACTGAAGCTTTCTTT,-,TRBD1,TRBV7-9,TRBJ1-1
CASGLGPGGSGANVLTF,TGTGCTAGTGGTTTGGGCCCGGGTGGCTCTGGGGCCAACGTCCTGACTTTC,-,-,TRBV12-5,TRBJ2-6
CASSAGTYTDTQYF,TGTGCCAGCAGTGCCGGGACATACACAGATACGCAGTATTTT,few,-,TRBV27,TRBJ2-3
CASSGQGVGGYTF,TGTGCCAGCAGCGGACAGGGTGTGGGTGGCTACACCTTC,-,TRBD1,TRBV27,TRBJ1-2
CASSLDQGVAPQHF,TGCGCCAGCAGCTTGGACCAGGGAGTTGCGCCCCAGCATTTT,-,-,TRBV5-1,TRBJ1-5
CATSDPGQGLNEQFF,TGTGCCACCAGTGACCCTGGACAGGGGCTAAATGAGCAGTTCTTC,-,TRBD1,TRBV24-1,TRBJ2-1
CASSTGLAQNEQFF,TGTGCCAGCAGCACCGGACTAGCACAGAATGAGCAGTTCTTC,-,TRBD2,TRBV5-6,TRBJ2-1
CASSTLTRNTGELFF,TGTGCCAGCAGCACCCTGACACGGAACACCGGGGAGCTGTTTTTT,-,-,TRBV9,TRBJ2-2
CASRTGTGRVNTEAFF,TGTGCCAGTAGGACCGGGACAGGGAGGGTGAACACTGAAGCTTTCTTT,-,TRBD1,TRBV19,TRBJ1-1
CASRTDRVYGYTF,TGTGCCAGCAGGACGGACAGGGTCTATGGCTACACCTTC,-,TRBD1,TRBV6-1,TRBJ1-2
CASGLGQGGNQPQHF,TGTGCTAGTGGTTTGGGCCAGGGGGGCAATCAGCCCCAGCATTTT,-,TRBD1,TRBV12-5,TRBJ1-5
CASSYSSRREAFF,TGTGCCAGCAGTTACTCCTCGAGACGGGAAGCTTTCTTT,once,-,TRBV6-5,TRBJ1-1
CASSLAGTGVDGYTF,TGCGCCAGCAGCTTGGCCGGGACAGGGGTGGATGGCTACACCTTC,once,TRBD1,TRBV5-1,TRBJ1-2
CAWSPMRGASTDTQYF,TGTGCCTGGAGCCCAATGAGGGGGGCTTCCACAGATACGCAGTATTTT,-,-,TRBV30,TRBJ2-3
CASSRLDSEAFF,TGTGCCAGCAGCCGTCTCGACAGTGAAGCTTTCTTT,-,-,TRBV3-1/TRBV3-2,TRBJ1-1
CASSLGVYGYTF,TGTGCCAGCAGCTTAGGAGTCTATGGCTACACCTTC,-,-,TRBV7-2,TRBJ1-2
CATSTGGSTDTQYF,TGTGCCACCAGCACGGGGGGGAGCACAGATACGCAGTATTTT,-,TRBD2,TRBV15,TRBJ2-3
CASSPGQGTGELFF,TGTGCCAGCAGCCCTGGACAGGGAACCGGGGAGCTGTTTTTT,few,TRBD1,TRBV7-3,TRBJ2-2
CASSLELGTATGNTIYF,TGTGCCAGCAGCTTAGAATTGGGGACAGCGACTGGAAACACCATATATTTT,-,TRBD1,TRBV11-2,TRBJ1-3